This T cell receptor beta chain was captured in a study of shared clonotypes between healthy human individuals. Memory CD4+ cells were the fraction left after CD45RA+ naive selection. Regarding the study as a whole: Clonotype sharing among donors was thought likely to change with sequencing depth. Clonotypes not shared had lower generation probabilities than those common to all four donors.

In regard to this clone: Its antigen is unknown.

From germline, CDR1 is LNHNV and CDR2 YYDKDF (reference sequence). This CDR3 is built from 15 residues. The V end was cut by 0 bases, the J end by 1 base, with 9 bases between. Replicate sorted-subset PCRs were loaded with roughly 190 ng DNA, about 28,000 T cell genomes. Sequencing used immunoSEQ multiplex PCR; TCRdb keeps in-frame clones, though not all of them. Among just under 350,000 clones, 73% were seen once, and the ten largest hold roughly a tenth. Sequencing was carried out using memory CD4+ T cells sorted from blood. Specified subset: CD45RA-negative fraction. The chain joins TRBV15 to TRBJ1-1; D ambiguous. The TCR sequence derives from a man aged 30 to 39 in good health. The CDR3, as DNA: TGTGCCACCAGCAGAGATCTAGGGCCGAACACTGAAGCTTTCTTT. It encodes CATSRDLGPNTEAFF.